One TCR beta chain is described in this entry. This clone was recorded many times. It lacks a known antigen. Base-call qualities are not available, and no considerably larger clone is one nucleotide away. Each donor gave one peripheral blood draw, approximately 110 mL on average, collected into heparinised tubes. Naive, central memory, regulatory and stem cell-like memory CD4+ T cells were sorted on a BD FACSAria II using a panel including CD45RO, CCR7, CD25, CD127, CD95 and CD27. Every sorted population had a purity above 95%. PBMCs were isolated right away by Lymphoprep density gradient centrifugation and were stained directly, without culture. Samples were stained and sorted in pairs, with one healthy donor and one patient per experiment, so that batch effects were minimized. This sample was included in a study of beta chain features in type 1 diabetes (dated by TCRdb to 2016 to 2019). Concerning the study at large: Mean age, gender distribution, total cell number and subset yield did not differ between patients and healthy donors. A total of roughly 110 million sorted cells were examined across all samples, and the number of cells per subset was strongly correlated with RNA yield. The study compared TCRB repertoires of sorted circulating CD4+ T cell subsets between recently diagnosed type 1 diabetes patients and matched healthy donors. Regulatory and stem cell-like memory subsets were isolated from only 8 patients and roughly eight healthy donors, whereas naive and central memory subsets came from all 28 donors. What the work shows at the level of the full study, not this receptor alone: At VDJ recombination sites, type 1 diabetes patients had fewer insertions and more deleted nucleotides, which implies abnormalities in thymic rearrangement. Only small numbers of individuals were included in the HLA sub-analyses, which left unresolved whether HLA type had any influence on TCRB rearrangement. Shorter templates might be favored by PCR, yet because patient and control samples were amplified and corrected together, any such skew would affect both groups equally. Naive, central memory and regulatory TCRB repertoires appeared more similar among patients than among healthy donors. Type 1 diabetes patients showed a moderate but significant shortening of TCRB CDR3 length in all four CD4+ subsets. Because cDNA was sequenced instead of genomic DNA, highly expressing activated cells could be over-represented, though the groups showed no difference in activation or CD3 levels.

The CDR3 measures 18 amino acids from cysteine to phenylalanine. The read is trimmed to its CDR3 DNA, 54 bases read in frame from base 1. The junction carries 15 bases between V and J, which are trimmed by 1 base and 0 bases respectively. For CDR1 and CDR2, the germline V gene lists SGHVS and FNYEAQ. All of the isolated RNA was reverse transcribed with the High Capacity cDNA Reverse Transcription Kit, so expressed TCRB transcripts were sequenced. Deep immunoSEQ sequencing was performed on naive, central memory and regulatory T cell samples, with an average of roughly 3.3 million total reads per sample. Sorted cells were lysed in RLT buffer, and RNA was extracted using DNase-treated RNeasy Micro or Mini kits according to cell number. Each cell subset was processed separately to prevent cross-contamination, with patient and healthy donor samples processed together. TCRB sequences were amplified from cDNA with the immunoSEQ multiplex PCR, producing 87-bp fragments spanning the CDR3 region. Amplicons were sequenced on the Illumina HiSeq platform. As for the authors' bioinformatics: PCR bias was computationally corrected using synthetic template baselines, reads within Hamming distance 2 were collapsed, and singletons that could not be merged were discarded. By aligning reads against IMGT, V, D and J genes, CDR3 length, and insertions or deletions at six rearrangement sites were assigned. Within each subset, clonotype counts were normalized to sorted cell number, after which true diversity and Gini coefficients were computed with the tcR R package. The overlap coefficient, calculated on TCRB nucleotide sequences, was used to measure repertoire sharing. Entries here come from immuneACCESS through TCRdb and include only in-frame sequences with V and J called. Some clones fail to appear in such tables; in the studies checked, an unresolved V gene covers under half of the shortfall, and the cause of the remainder is unknown. The V and J calls and clone size were taken over from that table, and D and trimming were inferred from the DNA. The sample profile shows 150,000 to 190,000 clones; 11% of them were found once. The top ten clones comprise around 2.1% of the sample.

The chain is made from TRBV7-6 and TRBJ2-2; a tentative D call is TRBD2 (6 bases match). The source is a man between 18 and 35 years old in good health. The sample comprised central memory CD4+ T cells from blood. CDR3 sequence: CASSLVLASGANTGELFF. DNA sequence: TGTGCCAGCAGCTTAGTTCTTGCGTCGGGGGCGAACACCGGGGAGCTGTTTTTT.